This T cell receptor beta chain was sequenced for a study of CD8 T cell repertoires and HIV-1 epitope variants. About the study: Each of Twenty-five Gag and Nef epitope peptides stimulated a separate culture.

Here immunoSEQ multiplex PCR was the method, and the copy in TCRdb shows in-frame clones only, minus some. The sample lists about 2,200 clones, under 85% occurring once. Remarks on this clone: The antigen remains undetermined.

The source of this sequence is a male donor with HIV. Specimen: cultured CD8+ T cells derived from PBMCs.

DNA for the CDR3: TGTGCCAGCAGCTTGGCCGACAGGGGAGGCTACGAGCAGTACTTC. Protein product: CASSLADRGGYEQYF. J is TRBJ2-7 and V is TRBV5-4; 8 nucleotides align to TRBD1. This CDR3 spans 15 amino acids. CDR1 is SGHNT, CDR2 YYREEE, per germline (reference sequence). V shed 0 bases, J shed 3 bases, and the junction held 5 bases outside the gene matches.